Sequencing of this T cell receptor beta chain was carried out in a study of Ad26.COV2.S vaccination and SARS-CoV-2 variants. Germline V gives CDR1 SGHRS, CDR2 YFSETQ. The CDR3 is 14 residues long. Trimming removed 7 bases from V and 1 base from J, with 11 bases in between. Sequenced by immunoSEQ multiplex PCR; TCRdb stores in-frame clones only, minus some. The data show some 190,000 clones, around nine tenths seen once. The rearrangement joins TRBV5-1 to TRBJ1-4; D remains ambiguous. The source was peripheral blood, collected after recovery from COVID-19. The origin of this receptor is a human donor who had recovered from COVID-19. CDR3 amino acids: CASRIEGTNEKLFF. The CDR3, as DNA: TGCGCCAGCCGAATTGAGGGAACTAATGAAAAACTGTTTTTT.